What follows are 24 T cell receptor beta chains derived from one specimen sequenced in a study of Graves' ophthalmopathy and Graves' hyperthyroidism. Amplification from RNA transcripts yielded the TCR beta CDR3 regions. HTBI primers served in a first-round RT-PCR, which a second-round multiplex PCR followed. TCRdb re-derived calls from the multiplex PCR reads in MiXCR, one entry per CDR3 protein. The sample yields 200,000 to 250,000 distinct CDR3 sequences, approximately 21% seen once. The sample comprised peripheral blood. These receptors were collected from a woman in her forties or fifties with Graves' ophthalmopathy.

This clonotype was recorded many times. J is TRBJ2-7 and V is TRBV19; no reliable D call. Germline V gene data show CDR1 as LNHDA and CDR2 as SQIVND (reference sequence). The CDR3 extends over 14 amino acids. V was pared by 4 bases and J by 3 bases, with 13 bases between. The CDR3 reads CASSTPRTVYEQYF. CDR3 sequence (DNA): TGTGCCAGTAGTACCCCACGGACGGTCTACGAGCAGTACTTC.

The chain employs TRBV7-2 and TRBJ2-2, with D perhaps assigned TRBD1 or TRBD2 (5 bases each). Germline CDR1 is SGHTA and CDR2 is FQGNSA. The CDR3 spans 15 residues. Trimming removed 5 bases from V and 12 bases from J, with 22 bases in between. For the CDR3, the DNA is TGTGCCAGCAGCCCCGCCGGGACCGCACCCGGAAAGCTGTTTTTT. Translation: CASSPAGTAPGKLFF.

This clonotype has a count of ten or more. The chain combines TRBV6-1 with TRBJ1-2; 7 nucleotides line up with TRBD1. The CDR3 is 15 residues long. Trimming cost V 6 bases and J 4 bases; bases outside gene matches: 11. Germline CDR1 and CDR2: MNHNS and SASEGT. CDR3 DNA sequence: TGTGCCAGCAGAGACGGAGGGGGCTTTAGCTATGGCTACACCTTC. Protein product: CASRDGGGFSYGYTF.

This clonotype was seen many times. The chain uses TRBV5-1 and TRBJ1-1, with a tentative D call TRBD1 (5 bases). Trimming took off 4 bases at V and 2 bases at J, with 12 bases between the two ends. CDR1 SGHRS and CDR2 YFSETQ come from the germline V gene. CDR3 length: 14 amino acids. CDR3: CASSQDSINTEAFF. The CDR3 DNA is TGCGCCAGCAGCCAAGACAGTATTAACACTGAAGCTTTCTTT. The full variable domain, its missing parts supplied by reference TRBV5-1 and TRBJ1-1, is KAGVTQTPRYLIKTRGQQVTLSCSPISGHRSVSWYQQTPGQGLQFLFEYFSETQRNKGNFPGRFSGRQFSNSRSEMNVSTLELGDSALYLCASSQDSINTEAFFGQGTRLTVV.

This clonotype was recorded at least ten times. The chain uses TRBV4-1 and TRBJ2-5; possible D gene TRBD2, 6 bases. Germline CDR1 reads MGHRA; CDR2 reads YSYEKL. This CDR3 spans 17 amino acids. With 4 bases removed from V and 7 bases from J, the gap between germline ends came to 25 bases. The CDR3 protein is CASSRKETGVGGGTQYF. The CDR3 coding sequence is TGCGCCAGCAGCCGAAAGGAGACGGGAGTAGGTGGTGGGACCCAGTACTTC.

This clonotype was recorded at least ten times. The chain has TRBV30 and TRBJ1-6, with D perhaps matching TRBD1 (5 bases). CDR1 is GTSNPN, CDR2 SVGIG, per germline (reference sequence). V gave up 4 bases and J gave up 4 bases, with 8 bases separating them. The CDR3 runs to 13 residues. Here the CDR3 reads CAWKGQYNSPLHF. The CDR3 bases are TGTGCCTGGAAGGGGCAGTATAATTCACCCCTCCACTTT.

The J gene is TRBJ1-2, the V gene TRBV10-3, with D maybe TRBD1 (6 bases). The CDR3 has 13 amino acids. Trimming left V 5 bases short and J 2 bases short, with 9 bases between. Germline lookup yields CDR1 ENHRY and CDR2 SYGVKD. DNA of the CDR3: TGTGCCATCAGTAGGGACACGAACTATGGCTACACCTTC. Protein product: CAISRDTNYGYTF.

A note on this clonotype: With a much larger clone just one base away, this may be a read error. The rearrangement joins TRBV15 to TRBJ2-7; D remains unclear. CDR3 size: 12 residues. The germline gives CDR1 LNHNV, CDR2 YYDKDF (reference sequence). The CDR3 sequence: CATSRDRYGQYF. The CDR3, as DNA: TGTGCCACCAGCAGAGACAGGTACGGGCAGTACTTC.

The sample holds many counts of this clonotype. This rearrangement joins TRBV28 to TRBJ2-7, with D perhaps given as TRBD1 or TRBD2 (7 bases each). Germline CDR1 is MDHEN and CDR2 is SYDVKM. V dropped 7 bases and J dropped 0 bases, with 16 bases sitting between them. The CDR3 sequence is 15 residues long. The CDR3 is CASIGGGEGSYEQYF. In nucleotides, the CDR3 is TGTGCCAGCATAGGGGGCGGGGAGGGCTCCTACGAGCAGTACTTC. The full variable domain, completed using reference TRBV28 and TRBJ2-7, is DVKVTQSSRYLVKRTGEKVFLECVQDMDHENMFWYRQDPGLGLRLIYFSYDVKMKEKGDIPEGYSVSREKKERFSLILESASTNQTSMYLCASIGGGEGSYEQYFGPGTRLTVT.

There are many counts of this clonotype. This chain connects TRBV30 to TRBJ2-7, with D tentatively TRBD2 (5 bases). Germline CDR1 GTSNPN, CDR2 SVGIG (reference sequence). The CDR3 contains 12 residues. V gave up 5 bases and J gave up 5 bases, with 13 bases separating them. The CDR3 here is CAWVRGVNEQYF. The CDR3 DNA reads TGTGCCTGGGTCCGGGGAGTAAACGAGCAGTACTTC.

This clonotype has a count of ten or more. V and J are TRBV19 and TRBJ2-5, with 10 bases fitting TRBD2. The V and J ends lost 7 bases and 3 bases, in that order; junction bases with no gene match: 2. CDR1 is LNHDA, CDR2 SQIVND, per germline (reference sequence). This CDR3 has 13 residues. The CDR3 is CASKTSGEETQYF. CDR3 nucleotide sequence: TGTGCCAGTAAAACTAGCGGGGAAGAGACCCAGTACTTC.

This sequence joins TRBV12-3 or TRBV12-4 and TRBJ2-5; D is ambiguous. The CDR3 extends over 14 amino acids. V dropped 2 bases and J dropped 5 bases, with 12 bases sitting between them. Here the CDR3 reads CASSLIAVGETQYF. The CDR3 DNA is TGTGCCAGCAGTTTAATTGCTGTAGGGGAGACCCAGTACTTC.

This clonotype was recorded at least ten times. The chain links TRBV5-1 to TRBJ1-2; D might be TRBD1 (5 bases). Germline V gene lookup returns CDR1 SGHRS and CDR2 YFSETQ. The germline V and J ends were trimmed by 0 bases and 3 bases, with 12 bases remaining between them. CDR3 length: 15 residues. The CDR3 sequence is CASSLAVGLDYGYTF. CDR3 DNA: TGCGCCAGCAGCTTGGCCGTGGGGCTGGACTATGGCTACACCTTC. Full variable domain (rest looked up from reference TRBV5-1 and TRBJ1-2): KAGVTQTPRYLIKTRGQQVTLSCSPISGHRSVSWYQQTPGQGLQFLFEYFSETQRNKGNFPGRFSGRQFSNSRSEMNVSTLELGDSALYLCASSLAVGLDYGYTFGSGTRLTVV.

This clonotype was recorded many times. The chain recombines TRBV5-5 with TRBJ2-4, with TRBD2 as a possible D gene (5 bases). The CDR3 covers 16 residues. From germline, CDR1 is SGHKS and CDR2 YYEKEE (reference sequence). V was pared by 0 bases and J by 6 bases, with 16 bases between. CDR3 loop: CASSLVSGAGVNIQYF. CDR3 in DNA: TGTGCCAGCAGCTTGGTTTCCGGCGCCGGGGTAAACATTCAGTACTTC.

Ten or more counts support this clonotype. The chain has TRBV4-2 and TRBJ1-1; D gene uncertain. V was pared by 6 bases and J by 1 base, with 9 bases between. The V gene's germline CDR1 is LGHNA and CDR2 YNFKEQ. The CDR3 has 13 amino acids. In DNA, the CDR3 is TGTGCCAGCAGACAGTTTAGGAACACTGAAGCTTTCTTT. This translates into CASRQFRNTEAFF.

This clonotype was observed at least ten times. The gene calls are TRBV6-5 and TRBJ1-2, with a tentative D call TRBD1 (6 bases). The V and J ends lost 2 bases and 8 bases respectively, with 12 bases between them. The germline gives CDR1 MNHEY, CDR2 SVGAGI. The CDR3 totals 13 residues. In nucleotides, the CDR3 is TGTGCCAGCAGTTACGGGGGCGCGGAGGGCTACACCTTC. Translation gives CASSYGGAEGYTF.

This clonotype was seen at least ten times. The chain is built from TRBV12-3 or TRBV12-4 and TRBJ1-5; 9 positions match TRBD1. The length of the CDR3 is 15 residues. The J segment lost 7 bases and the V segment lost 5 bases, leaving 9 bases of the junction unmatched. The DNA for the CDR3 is TGTGCCAGCAGTCCCCACGGACAGGGGAGGCAGCCCCAGCATTTT. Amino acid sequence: CASSPHGQGRQPQHF.

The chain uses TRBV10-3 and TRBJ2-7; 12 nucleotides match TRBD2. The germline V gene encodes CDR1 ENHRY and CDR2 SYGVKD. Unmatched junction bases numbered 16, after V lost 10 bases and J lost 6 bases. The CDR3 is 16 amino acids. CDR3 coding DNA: TGTGCCACCCGTAAGGGGCTAGCGGGAGGGCGGCGCGAGCAGTACTTC. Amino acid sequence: CATRKGLAGGRREQYF.

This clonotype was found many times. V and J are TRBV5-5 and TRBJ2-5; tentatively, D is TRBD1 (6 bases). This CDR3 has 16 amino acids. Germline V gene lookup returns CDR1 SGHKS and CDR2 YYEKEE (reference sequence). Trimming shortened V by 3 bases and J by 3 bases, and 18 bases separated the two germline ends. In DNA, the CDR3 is TGTGCCAGCAGCTCCCCCTTACGAGACAGGAAAGAGACCCAGTACTTC. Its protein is CASSSPLRDRKETQYF.

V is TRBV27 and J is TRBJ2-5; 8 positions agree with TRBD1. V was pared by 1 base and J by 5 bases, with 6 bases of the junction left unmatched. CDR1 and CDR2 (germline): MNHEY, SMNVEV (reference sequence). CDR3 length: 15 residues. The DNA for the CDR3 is TGTGCCAGCAGTTTATTCAGGGGGCGGAGGGAGACCCAGTACTTC. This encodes CASSLFRGRRETQYF.

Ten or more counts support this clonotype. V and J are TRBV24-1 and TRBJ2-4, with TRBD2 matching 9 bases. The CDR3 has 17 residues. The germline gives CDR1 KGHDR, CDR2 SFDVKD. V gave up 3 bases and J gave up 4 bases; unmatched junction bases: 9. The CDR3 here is CATSDAGTSTTKNIQYF. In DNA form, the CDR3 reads TGTGCCACCAGTGATGCCGGGACTAGCACCACAAAAAACATTCAGTACTTC.

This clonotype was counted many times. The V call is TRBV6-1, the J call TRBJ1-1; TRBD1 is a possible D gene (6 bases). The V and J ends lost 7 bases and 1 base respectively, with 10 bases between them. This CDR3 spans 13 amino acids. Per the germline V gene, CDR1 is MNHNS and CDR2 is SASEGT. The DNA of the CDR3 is TGTGCCAGCACCCCCAGGGGGAACACTGAAGCTTTCTTT. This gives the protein CASTPRGNTEAFF.

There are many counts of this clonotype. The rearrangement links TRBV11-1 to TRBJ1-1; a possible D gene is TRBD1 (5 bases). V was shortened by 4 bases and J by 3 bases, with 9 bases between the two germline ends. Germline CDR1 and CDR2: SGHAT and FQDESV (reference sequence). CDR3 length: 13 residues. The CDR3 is CASSWGGDTEAFF. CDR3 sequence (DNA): TGTGCCAGCAGCTGGGGGGGAGACACTGAAGCTTTCTTT.

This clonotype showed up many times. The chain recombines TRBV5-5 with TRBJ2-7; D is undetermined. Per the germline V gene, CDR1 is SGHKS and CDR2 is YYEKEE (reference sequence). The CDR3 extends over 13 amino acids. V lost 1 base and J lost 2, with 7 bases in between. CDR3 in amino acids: CASSLSQPYEQYF. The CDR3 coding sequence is TGTGCCAGCAGCTTGAGCCAGCCCTACGAGCAGTACTTC. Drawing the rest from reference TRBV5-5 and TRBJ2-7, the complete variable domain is DAGVTQSPTHLIKTRGQQVTLRCSPISGHKSVSWYQQVLGQGPQFIFQYYEKEERGRGNFPDRFSARQFPNYSSELNVNALLLGDSALYLCASSLSQPYEQYFGPGTRLTVT.